This T cell receptor (beta chain) was sequenced for a study of cytomegalovirus exposure and HLA in healthy donors. Overall study: From HLA-typed donors, an early data release held approximately 85 million unique TCRs. Study-wide points: A missense DCLRE1C variant was associated with V- and J-gene trimming of TCR beta chains in a later analysis, and an independent cohort replicated the association.

There are 15 residues in the CDR3. V gave up 3 bases and J gave up 5 bases, with 13 bases separating them. Per the germline V gene, CDR1 is SGHDN and CDR2 is FVKESK. Of note for this clone: The target antigen is unknown.

Both 60 Vbeta primers and 13 Jbeta primers went into the PCR. Profiling relied on immunoSEQ multiplex PCR, and the TCRdb table lists in-frame clones only, not all of them. The table shows 150,000 to 200,000 clones, with 65% to 85% occurring only once. The chain couples TRBV14 to TRBJ2-2, with D maybe TRBD1 (5 bases). The source material was PBMCs. This receptor was taken from a middle-aged man in good health and CMV-seropositive. CDR3 residues: CASSQFQGGTGELFF. DNA for the CDR3: TGTGCCAGCAGCCAGTTTCAGGGTGGTACCGGGGAGCTGTTTTTT.